This T cell receptor (beta chain) was profiled in a study of early stage breast cancer tumors. As for the study in general: Samples were sequenced at about 9.7-fold average coverage.

Here immunoSEQ multiplex PCR was the method, and the copy in TCRdb shows in-frame clones only, minus some. The data show about 30,000 clones, with approximately 70% seen just once and roughly a tenth held by the top ten. The germline CDR1 and CDR2 sequences are SGHRS and YFSETQ. The V end lost 4 bases, the J end lost 0 bases, and 14 bases lay between the germline ends. This CDR3 spans 16 amino acids. The study, taken as a whole, reports: Chain pairing and CD4, CD8 or FOXP3 expression were not captured.

Roughly 18-50 mg of tissue was diced for each tumor. Comments on this clone: As yet, its antigen is unknown.

Sequencing was done on a sample of breast tumor tissue. The source is a person aged 25 to 40 with breast cancer. The V and J genes are TRBV5-1 and TRBJ2-1; a weak D match, TRBD2 (6 bases). CDR3 sequence (DNA): TGCGCCAGCAGCCCGTTAGCGGAGAGCTCCTACAATGAGCAGTTCTTC. It specifies CASSPLAESSYNEQFF. Combining the CDR3 with reference TRBV5-1 and TRBJ2-1 gives the whole variable domain KAGVTQTPRYLIKTRGQQVTLSCSPISGHRSVSWYQQTPGQGLQFLFEYFSETQRNKGNFPGRFSGRQFSNSRSEMNVSTLELGDSALYLCASSPLAESSYNEQFFGPGTRLTVL.